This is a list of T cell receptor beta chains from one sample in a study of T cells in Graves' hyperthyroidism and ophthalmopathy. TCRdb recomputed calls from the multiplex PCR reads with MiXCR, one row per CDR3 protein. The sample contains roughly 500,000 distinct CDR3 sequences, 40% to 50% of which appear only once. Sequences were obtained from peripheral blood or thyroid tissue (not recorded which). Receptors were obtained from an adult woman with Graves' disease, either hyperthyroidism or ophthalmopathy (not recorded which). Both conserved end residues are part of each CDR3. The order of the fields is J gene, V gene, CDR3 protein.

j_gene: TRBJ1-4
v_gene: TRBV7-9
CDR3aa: CASSPPGQHDEKLFF

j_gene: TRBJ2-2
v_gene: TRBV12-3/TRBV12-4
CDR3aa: CASSYSSPTGELFF

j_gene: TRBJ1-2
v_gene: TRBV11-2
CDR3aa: CASSTPRTVTGEIILGYTF

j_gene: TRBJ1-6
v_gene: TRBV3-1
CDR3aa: CASGYSGNNSPLHF

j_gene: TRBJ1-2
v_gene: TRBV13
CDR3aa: CASSFSTGGFGYTF

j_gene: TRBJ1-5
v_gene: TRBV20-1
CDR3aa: CSASGGRGNQPQHF

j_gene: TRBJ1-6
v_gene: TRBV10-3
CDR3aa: CASSLDRVAAGNSPLHF

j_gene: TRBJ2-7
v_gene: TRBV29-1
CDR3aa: CSVVLAQTYEQYF

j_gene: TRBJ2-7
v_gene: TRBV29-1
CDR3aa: CSLASGISYEQYF

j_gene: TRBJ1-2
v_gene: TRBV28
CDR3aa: CASSLNQGLNGYTF

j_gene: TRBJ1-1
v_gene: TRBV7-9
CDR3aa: CASSNRAGDTEAFF

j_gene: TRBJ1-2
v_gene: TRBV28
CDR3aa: CASSSSRGGYTF

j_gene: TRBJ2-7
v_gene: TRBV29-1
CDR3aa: CSVAAGISYEQYF

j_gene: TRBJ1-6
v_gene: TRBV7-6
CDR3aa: CASSQEMGYNSPLHF

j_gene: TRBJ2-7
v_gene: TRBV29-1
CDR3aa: CSVEGHRYEQYF

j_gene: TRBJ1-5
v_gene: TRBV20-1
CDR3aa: CSASGGALGQPQHF

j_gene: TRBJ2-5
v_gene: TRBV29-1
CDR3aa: CSSRPTSDRETQYF

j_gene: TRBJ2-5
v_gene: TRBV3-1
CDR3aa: CASSQRGYQETQYF

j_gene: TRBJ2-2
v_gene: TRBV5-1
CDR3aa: CASSNSGDDTGELFF

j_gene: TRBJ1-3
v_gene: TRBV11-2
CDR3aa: CASSSRTTYSGNTIYF